The 30 T cell receptor beta chains below come from one sample, sequenced in a study of shared clonotypes between healthy human individuals. Generated by immunoSEQ multiplex PCR, the TCRdb table keeps only in-frame clones and is missing some. The sample contains around 2.1 million clones, 90% to 97% of which appear only once. The specimen was naive CD4+ T cells sorted from blood. Subset noted: CD45RA+ positively selected. These TCRs come from a man aged 18 to 29 in good health.

The genes are TRBV27 and TRBJ2-2; tentatively, D is TRBD2 (5 bases). The germline V gene has CDR1 MNHEY and CDR2 SMNVEV (reference sequence). Trimming shortened V by 6 bases and J by 4 bases, and 12 bases separated the two germline ends. The CDR3 extends over 14 amino acids. In DNA, the CDR3 is TGTGCCAGCAGCACGGGGTCGACCACCGGGGAGCTGTTTTTT. Its translation: CASSTGSTTGELFF.

The chain carries TRBV30 and TRBJ1-4, with no clear D. This CDR3 is built from 13 residues. Germline V gene sequence: CDR1 GTSNPN, CDR2 SVGIG (reference sequence). Deletions cut 4 bases from V and 3 bases from J, with 9 bases between. CDR3: CAWKLRANEKLFF. CDR3 bases: TGTGCCTGGAAACTCCGCGCTAATGAAAAACTGTTTTTT.

On this clone: This specimen includes other DNA sequences encoding the same CDR3. CDR3 sequence: CASSRTSGDYEQYF. The CDR3 nucleotides are TGTGCCAGCAGCCGGACTAGCGGCGACTACGAGCAGTACTTC. The chain carries TRBV7-2 and TRBJ2-7; 10 positions match TRBD2. Germline V lookup: CDR1 SGHTA, CDR2 FQGNSA. The CDR3 length is 14 residues. Trimming removed 5 bases from V and 3 bases from J; junction bases left unmatched: 4.

This clone was observed once. This specimen includes other DNA sequences encoding the same CDR3. The rearrangement links TRBV5-1 to TRBJ1-5; D perhaps matches TRBD1 (5 bases). The CDR3 sequence is 14 residues long. Looked up from germline, CDR1 is SGHRS and CDR2 is YFSETQ. V dropped 0 bases and J dropped 3 bases, with 7 bases sitting between them. For the CDR3, the DNA is TGCGCCAGCAGCTTGGAGGGGAACAATCAGCCCCAGCATTTT. Encoded protein: CASSLEGNNQPQHF.

Concerning this clone itself: A much more abundant neighbour one base away suggests this may be a read error. Other DNA sequences in the sample encode the same CDR3. The chain employs TRBV7-2 and TRBJ1-2; perhaps TRBD1 as D (6 bases). The CDR3 runs 13 residues. V was clipped by 5 bases and J by 2 bases, with 9 bases between them. Germline CDR1 is SGHTA and CDR2 is FQGNSA. The DNA of the CDR3 is TGTGCCAGCAGCCCTGACAGGAACTATGGCTACACCTTC. It yields the protein CASSPDRNYGYTF.

V usage is TRBV10-2 and J usage is TRBJ1-5; D not resolved. CDR3 size: 16 residues. Trimming took off 3 bases at V and 2 bases at J, with 14 bases between the two ends. Per the germline V gene, CDR1 is WSHSY and CDR2 is SAAADI. CDR3 protein: CASSEPGLGGNQPQHF. CDR3 sequence (DNA): TGCGCCAGCAGTGAACCCGGGCTCGGGGGCAATCAGCCCCAGCATTTT.

Points on this clone: Different DNA sequences within this sample yield the same CDR3. The chain carries TRBV5-1 and TRBJ1-1; D may be TRBD1 (5 bases). Trimming cost V 3 bases and J 1 base, with 10 bases left between them. Per germline, CDR1 SGHRS and CDR2 YFSETQ. The CDR3 is 14 residues long. The CDR3 bases are TGCGCCAGCAGCTGGGGGACCGCGAACACTGAAGCTTTCTTT. Translating it yields CASSWGTANTEAFF.

About this clone itself: This sample also contains other DNA sequences that code for the same CDR3. The J gene is TRBJ2-1, the V gene TRBV5-1; TRBD2 agrees at 7 bases. The V gene's germline CDR1 is SGHRS and CDR2 YFSETQ. This CDR3 has 15 residues. The ends lost 0 bases at V and 2 bases at J; junction bases unmatched: 2. The CDR3 nucleotides read TGCGCCAGCAGCTTGGTGCTAGCGGCCTACAATGAGCAGTTCTTC. Protein: CASSLVLAAYNEQFF.

This chain joins TRBV7-8 and TRBJ2-1; D perhaps matches TRBD2 (6 bases). Trimming took off 0 bases at V and 15 bases at J, with 15 bases between the two ends. Germline CDR1 is SGHVS and CDR2 is FQNEAQ. CDR3 size: 13 residues. The CDR3 is CASSLAHVAVGFF. As DNA, the CDR3 is TGTGCCAGCAGCTTAGCGCATGTAGCGGTGGGGTTCTTC.

V is TRBV15 and J is TRBJ2-1; D is perhaps TRBD1 or TRBD2 (5 bases each). Between the trimmed V and J ends, which lost 0 bases and 4 bases, there was a span of 16 bases. The CDR3 loop spans 17 amino acids. Germline lookup yields CDR1 LNHNV and CDR2 YYDKDF (reference sequence). The CDR3 DNA reads as TGTGCCACCAGCAGAGAACCTTCGGGACGGCTTTACAATGAGCAGTTCTTC. It encodes CATSREPSGRLYNEQFF.

V usage is TRBV4-1 and J usage is TRBJ2-7, with TRBD1 as a possible D gene (5 bases). Between the trimmed V and J ends, which lost 1 base and 3 bases, there was a span of 16 bases. The germline gives CDR1 MGHRA, CDR2 YSYEKL. The CDR3 runs 16 residues. The CDR3 sequence: CASSQVATETYYEQYF. DNA of the CDR3: TGCGCCAGCAGCCAAGTGGCGACAGAAACATACTACGAGCAGTACTTC.

J is TRBJ1-2 and V is TRBV19; TRBD1 is a possible D gene (6 bases). Germline V gives CDR1 LNHDA, CDR2 SQIVND (reference sequence). Trimming stripped 8 bases from V and 8 bases from J, with 27 bases between. CDR3 length equals 16 residues. CDR3 in DNA: TGTGCCAGTCAACGGGCCTACCCGGGGGCAATCGAAGGCTACACCTTC. This translates into CASQRAYPGAIEGYTF.

The chain combines TRBV5-1 with TRBJ2-7, with 7 bases lining up with TRBD1. Germline lookup yields CDR1 SGHRS and CDR2 YFSETQ. This CDR3 is built from 14 residues. Trimming removed 7 bases from V and 6 bases from J; junction bases left unmatched: 13. CDR3 loop: CASSLGTEGREQYF. CDR3 DNA: TGCGCCAGCTCACTCGGGACAGAGGGCCGCGAGCAGTACTTC.

V usage is TRBV7-2 and J usage is TRBJ1-2; the D is unclear. This CDR3 contains 14 residues. Germline V lookup: CDR1 SGHTA, CDR2 FQGNSA. Trimming cost V 0 bases and J 4 bases, with 9 bases left between them. The DNA of the CDR3 is TGTGCCAGCAGCTTAGCCCCCGCCTCCTATGGCTACACCTTC. This sequence encodes CASSLAPASYGYTF.

Remarks on this clone: The identical CDR3 is also encoded by other nucleotide sequences in the sample. The CDR3 is CASRRDRGQPQHF. CDR3 DNA sequence: TGTGCCAGCAGGCGGGACCGGGGTCAGCCCCAGCATTTT. V gene TRBV6-5 combines with J gene TRBJ1-5; a weak D match, TRBD1 (5 bases). Germline loops: CDR1 MNHEY, CDR2 SVGAGI. Trimming took off 6 bases at V and 6 bases at J, with 12 bases between the two ends. The CDR3 contains 13 residues.

For this clone: Other nucleotide sequences from this sample produce the same CDR3. The chain couples TRBV5-1 to TRBJ1-5, with D maybe TRBD1 (6 bases). Trimming took 0 bases from V and 4 from J, leaving 8 bases between them. From germline, CDR1 is SGHRS and CDR2 YFSETQ. CDR3 length: 14 amino acids. DNA of the CDR3: TGCGCCAGCAGCTTGGGGACAGCAAATCAGCCCCAGCATTTT. Its translation is CASSLGTANQPQHF.

The rearrangement links TRBV7-9 to TRBJ1-5; 8 bases match TRBD1. CDR1 SEHNR and CDR2 FQNEAQ come from the germline V gene (reference sequence). The J segment lost 2 bases and the V segment lost 5 bases, leaving 5 bases of the junction unmatched. The CDR3 is made up of 15 amino acids. The CDR3 here is CASSRDRMGNQPQHF. CDR3 sequence (DNA): TGTGCCAGCAGCCGGGACAGGATGGGCAATCAGCCCCAGCATTTT. Supplemented by reference TRBV7-9 and TRBJ1-5, the full variable domain reads DTGVSQNPRHKITKRGQNVTFRCDPISEHNRLYWYRQTLGQGPEFLTYFQNEAQLEKSRLLSDRFSAERPKGSFSTLEIQRTEQGDSAMYLCASSRDRMGNQPQHFGDGTRLSIL.

This clone was counted between two and nine times. The chain couples TRBV30 to TRBJ1-1; tentatively, D is TRBD1 (6 bases). V dropped 7 bases and J dropped 3 bases, with 18 bases sitting between them. CDR3 length: 14 residues. In germline, CDR1 is GTSNPN, CDR2 SVGIG (reference sequence). Here the CDR3 reads CALGRGKMDTEAFF. The CDR3 DNA reads as TGTGCCTTGGGGAGGGGGAAAATGGACACTGAAGCTTTCTTT.

V usage is TRBV30 and J usage is TRBJ2-7; 9 bases match TRBD2. Germline CDR1 reads GTSNPN; CDR2 reads SVGIG (reference sequence). CDR3 length equals 14 residues. With V trimmed by 4 bases and J by 4 bases, 8 bases remained unmatched. The DNA of the CDR3 is TGTGCCTGGAAGCGTAGCGGGAGTAGGTACGAGCAGTACTTC. Translating it yields CAWKRSGSRYEQYF.

With respect to this clone: Germline and junction disagree at one end, which may indicate a read error. The chain recombines TRBV7-7 with TRBJ2-1, with TRBD2 matching 7 bases. The CDR3 loop spans 17 amino acids. Per germline, CDR1 SSHAT and CDR2 FNYEAQ (reference sequence). CDR3 in DNA: TGTGCTAGCAGCCCCCAACCGGGGGGAGCCTCCTACAATGAGCAGTTCTTC. This codes for CASSPQPGGASYNEQFF.

This sequence joins TRBV5-4 and TRBJ2-1; possible D gene TRBD2, 5 bases. The V gene's germline CDR1 is SGHNT and CDR2 YYREEE (reference sequence). V lost 2 bases to trimming and J lost 4 bases, with 13 bases between them. The CDR3 has 15 amino acids. The DNA for the CDR3 is TGTGCCAGCAGCTTTTCCCCGGGATCTTACAATGAGCAGTTCTTC. Protein: CASSFSPGSYNEQFF. Full variable domain (missing parts from reference TRBV5-4 and TRBJ2-1): ETGVTQSPTHLIKTRGQQVTLRCSSQSGHNTVSWYQQALGQGPQFIFQYYREEENGRGNFPPRFSGLQFPNYSSELNVNALELDDSALYLCASSFSPGSYNEQFFGPGTRLTVL.

The J gene is TRBJ2-7, the V gene TRBV19; D may be TRBD2 (5 bases). CDR3 length: 13 amino acids. Trimming shortened V by 6 bases and J by 1 base, and 10 bases separated the two germline ends. The germline V gene encodes CDR1 LNHDA and CDR2 SQIVND (reference sequence). The CDR3, as DNA: TGTGCCAGTAGCGAGGGTCTATCCTACGAGCAGTACTTC. Translation gives CASSEGLSYEQYF.

On this clone: The sample contains more than one DNA sequence encoding this CDR3. This chain links TRBV5-4 with TRBJ2-1; TRBD2 is a possible D gene (5 bases). The CDR3 extends over 13 amino acids. CDR1 and CDR2 from the germline V gene are SGHNT and YYREEE (reference sequence). The V and J ends lost 2 bases and 3 bases respectively, with 6 bases between them. In DNA form, the CDR3 reads TGTGCCAGCAGCTTACTAGACTACAATGAGCAGTTCTTC. The encoded protein is CASSLLDYNEQFF.

The gene calls are TRBV14 and TRBJ2-7, with 10 bases aligning to TRBD2. The germline V gene has CDR1 SGHDN and CDR2 FVKESK. With 2 bases clipped from V and 2 bases from J, the junction kept 6 bases outside the gene matches. The CDR3 covers 16 residues. The chain's CDR3 is CASSQLTSGSPYEQYF. Here the CDR3 DNA reads TGTGCCAGCAGCCAACTGACTAGCGGGTCGCCCTACGAGCAGTACTTC.

This chain's CDR3 is CASSGDSFPYEQYF. The CDR3 nucleotides read TGTGCCAGCAGCGGCGACAGTTTCCCCTACGAGCAGTACTTC. V usage is TRBV7-2 and J usage is TRBJ2-7; tentative D call: TRBD1 (5 bases). V lost 5 bases, J lost 2 bases, and 13 bases lay in between. This CDR3 comprises 14 residues. The germline gives CDR1 SGHTA, CDR2 FQGNSA.

CDR3 coding DNA: TGTGCCAGCAGCCCCAGGACTAGCCGACCCTCCTACGAGCAGTACTTC. Its translation is CASSPRTSRPSYEQYF. The J gene is TRBJ2-7, the V gene TRBV11-2; TRBD2 aligns across 8 bases. There are 16 residues in the CDR3. The germline gives CDR1 SGHAT, CDR2 FQNNGV. Trimming took 5 bases from V and 0 from J; bases not matched to a gene: 9. Full variable domain (missing parts from reference TRBV11-2 and TRBJ2-7): EAGVAQSPRYKIIEKRQSVAFWCNPISGHATLYWYQQILGQGPKLLIQFQNNGVVDDSQLPKDRFSAERLKGVDSTLKIQPAKLEDSAVYLCASSPRTSRPSYEQYFGPGTRLTVT.

This clone has a single count. This chain uses TRBV10-3 with TRBJ2-4; D may correspond to TRBD1 or TRBD2 (6 bases each). The CDR3 has 15 amino acids. Germline CDR1 reads ENHRY; CDR2 reads SYGVKD. V lost 0 bases and J 8 bases, leaving 14 bases between the germline ends. The CDR3 protein is CAISESSQGGHIQYF. CDR3 coding DNA: TGTGCCATCAGTGAGTCCTCACAGGGAGGACACATTCAGTACTTC.

The chain is built from TRBV19 and TRBJ1-1; D remains unclear. Trimming removed 1 base at V and 7 bases at J, with 7 bases between. In germline, CDR1 is LNHDA, CDR2 SQIVND (reference sequence). This CDR3 has 12 residues. The chain's CDR3 is CASSIVVGEAFF. The CDR3 coding sequence is TGTGCCAGTAGTATAGTCGTGGGTGAAGCTTTCTTT. Looking up the rest from reference TRBV19 and TRBJ1-1 gives the full variable domain: DGGITQSPKYLFRKEGQNVTLSCEQNLNHDAMYWYRQDPGQGLRLIYYSQIVNDFQKGDIAEGYSVSREKKESFPLTVTSAQKNPTAFYLCASSIVVGEAFFGQGTRLTVV.

The V gene is TRBV2, the J gene TRBJ2-7, with TRBD1 identical over 9 bases. The V segment lost 6 bases and the J segment 3 bases; nucleotides outside the gene matches: 9. The CDR3 is made up of 15 amino acids. Germline CDR1 reads SNHLY; CDR2 reads FYNNEI. The DNA of the CDR3 is TGTGCCAGCAGATATCCCGGGACAGGGTACTACGAGCAGTACTTC. Protein sequence: CASRYPGTGYYEQYF.

The genes are TRBV6-1 and TRBJ1-2; 7 bases are a match to TRBD1. The V and J ends lost 10 bases and 7 bases, in that order; junction bases with no gene match: 6. CDR1 and CDR2 (germline): MNHNS, SASEGT. The length of the CDR3 is 11 residues. The CDR3 nucleotides are TGTGCCATAGGGGGCAAGGGTGGCTACACCTTC. Its translation is CAIGGKGGYTF.